These T cell receptor beta chains were read from a single sample in a study of T cells in Graves' hyperthyroidism and ophthalmopathy. TCRdb reanalysed the multiplex PCR reads using MiXCR and keeps one entry per CDR3 protein. Of some 490,000 distinct CDR3 sequences in the sample, 20% to 25% were seen once. Sequencing used blood. These receptor sequences come from a woman aged 70-85 years with Graves' ophthalmopathy. Both conserved end residues are part of each CDR3. A D gene is named only where the DNA matches it firmly. The size field is filled for only some rows; it gives once, few, many or a size class.

d_gene: TRBD2; v_gene: TRBV11-2; j_gene: TRBJ2-5; abundance: few; CDR3aa: CASSLGGKGRQETQYF; CDR3nt: TGTGCCAGCAGCCTGGGAGGGAAAGGACGGCAAGAGACCCAGTACTTC
d_gene: -; v_gene: TRBV6-1; j_gene: TRBJ2-5; abundance: -; CDR3aa: CASFEETQYF; CDR3nt: TGTGCCAGCTTCGAAGAGACCCAGTACTTC
d_gene: -; v_gene: TRBV18; j_gene: TRBJ1-5; abundance: few; CDR3aa: CASSPHSDQPQHF; CDR3nt: TGTGCCAGCTCACCACACAGCGATCAGCCCCAGCATTTT
d_gene: -; v_gene: TRBV18; j_gene: TRBJ2-5; abundance: -; CDR3aa: CASSPAFQGRETQYF; CDR3nt: TGTGCCAGCTCACCCGCCTTCCAGGGTAGGGAGACCCAGTACTTC
d_gene: TRBD2; v_gene: TRBV5-1; j_gene: TRBJ2-3; abundance: many; CDR3aa: CASRTLAGEGRDTQYF; CDR3nt: TGCGCCAGCAGAACCTTGGCGGGAGAAGGTCGAGATACGCAGTATTTT
d_gene: -; v_gene: TRBV11-2; j_gene: TRBJ1-6; abundance: -; CDR3aa: CATGAPSSYNSPLHF; CDR3nt: TGTGCCACCGGCGCCCCCAGCTCCTATAATTCACCCCTCCACTTT
d_gene: -; v_gene: TRBV5-1; j_gene: TRBJ2-7; abundance: -; CDR3aa: CASSSQELEQYF; CDR3nt: TGCGCCAGCAGCTCACAGGAACTCGAGCAGTACTTC
d_gene: -; v_gene: TRBV20-1; j_gene: TRBJ2-7; abundance: -; CDR3aa: CSAREKTDLTKQYF; CDR3nt: TGCAGTGCTAGAGAAAAGACGGACCTTACGAAGCAGTACTTC
d_gene: TRBD1; v_gene: TRBV28; j_gene: TRBJ1-1; abundance: -; CDR3aa: CASTSPGTGNTEAFF; CDR3nt: TGTGCCAGCACCTCTCCCGGGACAGGGAACACTGAAGCTTTCTTT
d_gene: -; v_gene: TRBV20-1; j_gene: TRBJ2-2; abundance: -; CDR3aa: CSARASGGTTGELFF; CDR3nt: TGCAGTGCTAGAGCGTCAGGGGGGACCACCGGGGAGCTGTTTTTT
d_gene: -; v_gene: TRBV6-2/TRBV6-3; j_gene: TRBJ2-1; abundance: few; CDR3aa: CASSYELVGYDEQFF; CDR3nt: TGTGCCAGCAGTTACGAACTAGTTGGGTACGATGAGCAGTTCTTC
d_gene: -; v_gene: TRBV12-3/TRBV12-4; j_gene: TRBJ1-2; abundance: few; CDR3aa: CASSLALGVGYTF; CDR3nt: TGTGCCAGCAGTTTAGCGCTAGGGGTTGGCTACACCTTC
d_gene: TRBD2; v_gene: TRBV7-2; j_gene: TRBJ2-5; abundance: -; CDR3aa: CASSLLAGEGFGETQYF; CDR3nt: TGTGCCAGCAGCTTACTAGCGGGAGAGGGTTTTGGAGAGACCCAGTACTTC
d_gene: -; v_gene: TRBV7-8; j_gene: TRBJ1-1; abundance: -; CDR3aa: CASSLKGGHYSAGEAFF; CDR3nt: TGTGCCAGCAGCTTAAAGGGGGGGCATTATTCTGCGGGGGAAGCTTTCTTT
d_gene: TRBD1; v_gene: TRBV20-1; j_gene: TRBJ2-7; abundance: -; CDR3aa: CSATPGTGPYEQYF; CDR3nt: TGCAGTGCCACGCCCGGGACAGGGCCCTACGAGCAGTACTTC
d_gene: -; v_gene: TRBV19; j_gene: TRBJ1-2; abundance: few; CDR3aa: CASCHRGNPSNYGYTF; CDR3nt: TGTGCCTCTTGTCATAGGGGGAATCCTTCTAACTATGGCTACACCTTC
d_gene: -; v_gene: TRBV20-1; j_gene: TRBJ1-2; abundance: -; CDR3aa: CSAPRRDAIRYGYGYTF; CDR3nt: TGCAGTGCCCCGCGGCGTGACGCGATTCGCTACGGCTATGGCTACACCTTC
d_gene: -; v_gene: TRBV7-9; j_gene: TRBJ1-1; abundance: few; CDR3aa: CASSLVEGWAFF; CDR3nt: TGTGCCAGCAGCCTCGTTGAGGGGTGGGCTTTCTTT
d_gene: TRBD1; v_gene: TRBV29-1; j_gene: TRBJ2-5; abundance: -; CDR3aa: CSASTGGGETQYF; CDR3nt: TGCAGCGCCTCGACAGGGGGAGGGGAGACCCAGTACTTC
d_gene: -; v_gene: TRBV30; j_gene: TRBJ2-7; abundance: few; CDR3aa: CAWSVLASRSSYEQYF; CDR3nt: TGTGCCTGGAGTGTACTGGCTAGCAGGAGCTCCTACGAGCAGTACTTC
d_gene: -; v_gene: TRBV2; j_gene: TRBJ2-5; abundance: many; CDR3aa: CASSRVGVPLETQYF; CDR3nt: TGTGCCAGCAGTCGCGTGGGGGTACCCCTTGAGACCCAGTACTTC
d_gene: -; v_gene: TRBV15; j_gene: TRBJ1-5; abundance: -; CDR3aa: CATSRVTALDQPQHF; CDR3nt: TGTGCCACCAGCAGAGTGACAGCTCTTGATCAGCCCCAGCATTTT
d_gene: TRBD1; v_gene: TRBV19; j_gene: TRBJ1-5; abundance: few; CDR3aa: CASTNRDRGFRQPQHF; CDR3nt: TGTGCCAGTACCAACCGGGACAGAGGGTTCCGACAGCCCCAGCATTTT
d_gene: TRBD1; v_gene: TRBV2; j_gene: TRBJ2-7; abundance: many; CDR3aa: CASSAGTGSYEQYF; CDR3nt: TGTGCCAGCAGTGCCGGGACAGGGAGCTACGAGCAGTACTTC
d_gene: TRBD2; v_gene: TRBV5-1; j_gene: TRBJ2-7; abundance: -; CDR3aa: CASSKGGRAAYEQYF; CDR3nt: TGCGCCAGCAGCAAGGGCGGGAGGGCCGCTTACGAGCAGTACTTC
d_gene: TRBD2; v_gene: TRBV20-1; j_gene: TRBJ2-4; abundance: -; CDR3aa: CSARPSGSIAKNIQYF; CDR3nt: TGCAGTGCTAGACCTAGCGGGAGCATAGCCAAAAACATTCAGTACTTC
d_gene: -; v_gene: TRBV7-9; j_gene: TRBJ2-5; abundance: -; CDR3aa: CASSAPGPQYF; CDR3nt: TGTGCCAGCAGCGCGCCGGGACCCCAGTACTTC
d_gene: TRBD1; v_gene: TRBV10-3; j_gene: TRBJ2-2; abundance: few; CDR3aa: CATRTGGANTGELFF; CDR3nt: TGTGCCACAAGGACAGGGGGAGCAAACACCGGGGAGCTGTTTTTT
d_gene: -; v_gene: TRBV7-6; j_gene: TRBJ2-5; abundance: -; CDR3aa: CASSLVRGAETQYF; CDR3nt: TGTGCCAGCAGCTTAGTAAGGGGCGCAGAGACCCAGTACTTC
d_gene: -; v_gene: TRBV6-1; j_gene: TRBJ2-3; abundance: few; CDR3aa: CASSERGDPDTQYF; CDR3nt: TGTGCCAGCAGTGAAAGGGGTGACCCAGATACGCAGTATTTT
d_gene: TRBD2; v_gene: TRBV11-1; j_gene: TRBJ2-3; abundance: -; CDR3aa: CASSSGTSGRWVDTQYF; CDR3nt: TGTGCCAGCAGCTCGGGGACTAGCGGGAGATGGGTAGATACGCAGTATTTT
d_gene: -; v_gene: TRBV11-2; j_gene: TRBJ2-7; abundance: -; CDR3aa: CASSLAPVTYEQYF; CDR3nt: TGTGCCAGCAGCTTAGCGCCTGTGACCTACGAGCAGTACTTC
d_gene: -; v_gene: TRBV6-1; j_gene: TRBJ2-1; abundance: few; CDR3aa: CASRNIWHEQFF; CDR3nt: TGTGCCAGCAGGAACATTTGGCATGAGCAGTTCTTC
d_gene: -; v_gene: TRBV11-2; j_gene: TRBJ2-3; abundance: many; CDR3aa: CASSLDLAVSTDTQYF; CDR3nt: TGTGCCAGCAGCTTAGATCTGGCGGTTAGCACAGATACGCAGTATTTT
d_gene: -; v_gene: TRBV24-1; j_gene: TRBJ1-4; abundance: few; CDR3aa: CATSEGGSSNEKLFF; CDR3nt: TGTGCCACCAGTGAAGGGGGAAGTAGTAATGAAAAACTGTTTTTT
d_gene: TRBD2; v_gene: TRBV7-3; j_gene: TRBJ2-7; abundance: -; CDR3aa: CASSGTSGDYEQYF; CDR3nt: TGTGCCAGCAGCGGGACTAGCGGGGACTACGAGCAGTACTTC
d_gene: TRBD1; v_gene: TRBV6-1; j_gene: TRBJ2-7; abundance: few; CDR3aa: CASSPGTGESYEQYF; CDR3nt: TGTGCCAGCAGTCCCGGGACAGGCGAGTCCTACGAGCAGTACTTC
d_gene: -; v_gene: TRBV19; j_gene: TRBJ1-5; abundance: -; CDR3aa: CASSIQPHSNQPQHF; CDR3nt: TGTGCCAGTAGTATACAGCCCCATAGCAATCAGCCCCAGCATTTT
d_gene: -; v_gene: TRBV19; j_gene: TRBJ1-1; abundance: -; CDR3aa: CASSIAGRALNTEAFF; CDR3nt: TGTGCCAGTAGTATTGCGGGACGAGCCTTGAACACTGAAGCTTTCTTT
d_gene: TRBD1; v_gene: TRBV20-1; j_gene: TRBJ1-4; abundance: -; CDR3aa: CSATGGGADEKLFF; CDR3nt: TGCAGTGCTACAGGGGGGGGGGCTGACGAAAAACTGTTTTTT
d_gene: TRBD2; v_gene: TRBV20-1; j_gene: TRBJ2-5; abundance: -; CDR3aa: CSAKQTSGGGTQYF; CDR3nt: TGCAGTGCTAAGCAGACTAGCGGGGGGGGGACCCAGTACTTC
d_gene: -; v_gene: TRBV20-1; j_gene: TRBJ2-1; abundance: many; CDR3aa: CSASAPRMGVNEQFF; CDR3nt: TGCAGTGCTAGCGCACCGAGGATGGGCGTGAATGAGCAGTTCTTC
d_gene: -; v_gene: TRBV2; j_gene: TRBJ1-6; abundance: few; CDR3aa: CASSEVGQNSPLHF; CDR3nt: TGTGCCAGCAGTGAGGTCGGACAAAATTCACCCCTCCACTTT
d_gene: -; v_gene: TRBV29-1; j_gene: TRBJ2-4; abundance: few; CDR3aa: CSVEDMGAKNIQYF; CDR3nt: TGCAGCGTTGAAGATATGGGAGCCAAAAACATTCAGTACTTC
d_gene: TRBD1; v_gene: TRBV24-1; j_gene: TRBJ1-1; abundance: -; CDR3aa: CATSDPTGLAFF; CDR3nt: TGTGCCACCAGTGACCCGACAGGGTTGGCTTTCTTT
d_gene: -; v_gene: TRBV29-1; j_gene: TRBJ1-3; abundance: once; CDR3aa: CSVVDWGIPGNTIYF; CDR3nt: TGCAGCGTTGTAGATTGGGGGATCCCTGGAAACACCATATATTTT
d_gene: -; v_gene: TRBV6-2/TRBV6-3; j_gene: TRBJ1-6; abundance: many; CDR3aa: CASSRGTPNNSPLHF; CDR3nt: TGTGCCAGCAGTCGGGGGACACCTAATAATTCACCCCTCCACTTT
d_gene: -; v_gene: TRBV6-6; j_gene: TRBJ1-1; abundance: few; CDR3aa: CASSYPSAGGANTEAFF; CDR3nt: TGTGCCAGCAGTTACCCCTCCGCCGGGGGAGCGAACACTGAAGCTTTCTTT
d_gene: -; v_gene: TRBV5-8; j_gene: TRBJ1-5; abundance: -; CDR3aa: CASSLVQEGNQPQHF; CDR3nt: TGTGCCAGCAGCTTGGTACAGGAGGGCAATCAGCCCCAGCATTTT
d_gene: -; v_gene: TRBV28; j_gene: TRBJ1-2; abundance: -; CDR3aa: CAIGRIGYTF; CDR3nt: TGTGCCATCGGAAGGATCGGCTACACCTTC
d_gene: TRBD1; v_gene: TRBV28; j_gene: TRBJ2-7; abundance: many; CDR3aa: CASNSYPWTGSLYEQYF; CDR3nt: TGTGCCAGCAACTCCTATCCCTGGACAGGGTCCCTCTACGAGCAGTACTTC
d_gene: -; v_gene: TRBV5-1; j_gene: TRBJ2-5; abundance: -; CDR3aa: CASSSGTTYQETQYF; CDR3nt: TGCGCCAGCAGCTCCGGGACAACGTACCAAGAGACCCAGTACTTC
d_gene: -; v_gene: TRBV10-3; j_gene: TRBJ1-1; abundance: few; CDR3aa: CAISESGGGIEAFF; CDR3nt: TGTGCCATCAGTGAGTCGGGGGGGGGGATAGAAGCTTTCTTT
d_gene: -; v_gene: TRBV20-1; j_gene: TRBJ1-5; abundance: -; CDR3aa: CSANSKASSNQPQHF; CDR3nt: TGCAGTGCAAACTCCAAGGCTTCTAGCAATCAGCCCCAGCATTTT
d_gene: TRBD2; v_gene: TRBV6-2/TRBV6-3; j_gene: TRBJ2-5; abundance: -; CDR3aa: CASERAGGFRKTQYF; CDR3nt: TGTGCCAGTGAAAGGGCGGGGGGTTTTAGGAAGACCCAGTACTTC